Each of the 23 T cell receptor beta chains below was sequenced from the same sample in a study of blood T cell repertoires in COVID-19 (dated by TCRdb to about 2020). Receptor libraries were prepared by the immunoSEQ multiplex PCR assay. TCRdb mirrors the immuneACCESS table, restricted to in-frame sequences. Some clones are absent from its copies; in checked studies, under half trace to an unresolved V gene, and the reason for the others is unknown. This sample has approximately 120,000 clones in its table, and around 83% of those were observed once. 15% to 20% of the sample goes to the ten largest clones. Sequencing was done on a sample of PBMCs or T cells enriched from blood (not recorded which). Receptors originate from a man aged 25-45 years who had recovered from COVID-19.

The chain has TRBV6-2 or TRBV6-3 and TRBJ1-5; D not certain. The CDR3 is made up of 15 amino acids. Germline lookup yields CDR1 MNHEY and CDR2 SVGEGT. V lost 1 base and J 4 bases, leaving 11 bases between the germline ends. The CDR3 here is CASSYWEEINQPQHF. In nucleotides, the CDR3 is TGTGCCAGCAGTTACTGGGAGGAAATTAATCAGCCCCAGCATTTT.

This clone was detected only once. J is TRBJ1-6 and V is TRBV5-1; the match to TRBD1 covers 9 bases. Germline CDR1 reads SGHRS; CDR2 reads YFSETQ. The CDR3 spans 16 residues. The trim removed 0 bases at V and 8 bases at J, leaving 6 bases unmatched. CDR3 sequence reads: CASSLARGQGDSPLHF. In nucleotides, the CDR3 is TGCGCCAGCAGCTTGGCCCGGGGACAGGGTGATTCACCCCTCCACTTT.

V and J are TRBV13 and TRBJ1-3, with 10 bases that match TRBD1. This CDR3 comprises 17 residues. The junction had 9 bases not matched to a gene; V was cut back by 5 bases and J by 2 bases. Germline assignment: CDR1 PRHDT and CDR2 FYEKMQ (reference sequence). The CDR3: CASSAPGQGTAGNTIYF. For the CDR3, the DNA is TGTGCCAGCAGCGCCCCGGGACAGGGGACAGCTGGAAACACCATATATTTT.

J is TRBJ1-5 and V is TRBV12-5; no clear D gene. The germline V and J ends were trimmed by 1 base and 7 bases, with 5 bases remaining between them. The CDR3 runs to 12 residues. The V gene's germline CDR1 is LGHNT and CDR2 FRNRAP. This CDR3 reads CASGLDRQPQHF. Here the CDR3 DNA reads TGTGCTAGTGGTTTGGACCGGCAGCCCCAGCATTTT.

This rearrangement joins TRBV29-1 to TRBJ1-1; no firm D call. V gave up 4 bases and J gave up 3 bases, with 12 bases separating them. The length of the CDR3 is 13 residues. CDR1 is SQVTM, CDR2 ANQGSEA, per germline. CDR3 sequence (DNA): TGCAGCGTTGCACGACACGGGGACACTGAAGCTTTCTTT. Translating it yields CSVARHGDTEAFF.

The rearrangement links TRBV29-1 to TRBJ1-1, with 9 positions matching TRBD1. V was clipped by 3 bases and J by 4 bases; unmatched bases: 0. The CDR3 is made up of 12 amino acids. Germline V gene sequence: CDR1 SQVTM, CDR2 ANQGSEA. The CDR3 nucleotides are TGCAGCGTTGAGGACAGGGGCACTGAAGCTTTCTTT. It codes for CSVEDRGTEAFF. Supplemented by reference TRBV29-1 and TRBJ1-1, the full variable domain reads SAVISQKPSRDICQRGTSLTIQCQVDSQVTMMFWYRQQPGQSLTLIATANQGSEATYESGFVIDKFPISRPNLTFSTLTVSNMSPEDSSIYLCSVEDRGTEAFFGQGTRLTVV.

DNA for the CDR3: TGTGCCAGCAGTTCCCTGGACAGACAGGGATACACCTTC. Residues: CASSSLDRQGYTF. V is TRBV6-5 and J is TRBJ1-2, with 7 positions matching TRBD1. In germline, CDR1 is MNHEY, CDR2 SVGAGI. The trim removed 4 bases at V and 11 bases at J, leaving 10 bases unmatched. The CDR3 spans 13 residues.

The V gene is TRBV27, the J gene TRBJ2-2; possibly TRBD2 for D (5 bases). V was pared by 2 bases and J by 0 bases, with 7 bases between. The germline gives CDR1 MNHEY, CDR2 SMNVEV (reference sequence). The CDR3 covers 15 residues. CDR3 nucleotides: TGTGCCAGCAGTTTAGAGGGCGCGAACACCGGGGAGCTGTTTTTT. Translated: CASSLEGANTGELFF.

The J gene is TRBJ2-1, the V gene TRBV7-3, with 11 bases aligning to TRBD1. CDR1 SGHTA and CDR2 FQGTGA come from the germline V gene. V shed 5 bases, J shed 4 bases, and the junction held 7 bases outside the gene matches. The CDR3 is made up of 16 amino acids. Here the CDR3 reads CASSAGQGARYNEQFF. In DNA form, the CDR3 reads TGTGCCAGCAGCGCTGGACAGGGGGCGCGGTACAATGAGCAGTTCTTC.

The V and J genes are TRBV2 and TRBJ1-4, with a weak D call TRBD1 (5 bases). Between the trimmed V and J ends, which lost 4 bases and 3 bases, there was a span of 15 bases. Germline V gene sequence: CDR1 SNHLY, CDR2 FYNNEI. The CDR3 length is 16 residues. This CDR3 is CASSGGEDRANEKLFF. DNA of the CDR3: TGTGCCAGCAGTGGAGGGGAGGATCGGGCTAATGAAAAACTGTTTTTT.

The V and J genes are TRBV10-3 and TRBJ2-1; TRBD1 matches 7 bases. The germline CDR1 and CDR2 sequences are ENHRY and SYGVKD. V lost 10 bases and J lost 1; bases outside the gene matches: 10. The CDR3 runs 15 residues. CDR3 bases: TGTGCCACCGGAACAACAGGGGCGTCCTACAATGAGCAGTTCTTC. This translates into CATGTTGASYNEQFF.

The chain couples TRBV18 to TRBJ2-6, with TRBD1 matching 8 bases. This CDR3 is built from 18 residues. CDR1 KGHSH and CDR2 LQKENI come from the germline V gene. J lost 0 bases, V lost 5 bases, and 9 bases had no gene match. In nucleotides, the CDR3 is TGTGCCAGCTCATCCCCGGGACAGGCCTTCTCTGGGGCCAACGTCCTGACTTTC. Translation: CASSSPGQAFSGANVLTF. Full variable domain (rest looked up from reference TRBV18 and TRBJ2-6): NAGVMQNPRHLVRRRGQEARLRCSPMKGHSHVYWYRQLPEEGLKFMVYLQKENIIDESGMPKERFSAEFPKEGPSILRIQQVVRGDSAAYFCASSSPGQAFSGANVLTFGAGSRLTVL.

This chain links TRBV5-1 with TRBJ2-5, with a possible D match to TRBD1 (7 bases). The CDR3 sequence is 15 residues long. In germline, CDR1 is SGHRS, CDR2 YFSETQ. V lost 4 bases to trimming and J lost 4 bases, with 17 bases between them. CDR3 sequence: CASSRGTADRETQYF. The CDR3 DNA sequence: TGCGCCAGCAGCCGCGGGACAGCAGACCGAGAGACCCAGTACTTC.

The chain couples TRBV13 to TRBJ2-2, with TRBD1 as a possible D gene (7 bases). The CDR3 sequence is 16 residues long. Trimming took off 5 bases at V and 1 base at J, with 14 bases between the two ends. Germline V gives CDR1 PRHDT, CDR2 FYEKMQ (reference sequence). In DNA form, the CDR3 reads TGTGCCAGCAGCCCAGGGGGGACATGGAACACCGGGGAGCTGTTTTTT. Amino acid sequence: CASSPGGTWNTGELFF. The entire variable domain, with the rest obtained from reference TRBV13 and TRBJ2-2, is as follows: AAGVIQSPRHLIKEKRETATLKCYPIPRHDTVYWYQQGPGQDPQFLISFYEKMQSDKGSIPDRFSAQQFSDYHSELNMSSLELGDSALYFCASSPGGTWNTGELFFGEGSRLTVL.

CDR3 sequence (DNA): TGTGCCAGCAGTGAAGCGAGCTTGACAGGGGGCGCGGATGGCTACACCTTC. Amino acids: CASSEASLTGGADGYTF. This sequence joins TRBV6-1 and TRBJ1-2, with TRBD1 matching 10 bases. Germline lookup yields CDR1 MNHNS and CDR2 SASEGT. This CDR3 has 17 amino acids. The trim removed 0 bases at V and 6 bases at J, leaving 10 bases unmatched.

The chain has TRBV9 and TRBJ1-2; 8 nucleotides line up with TRBD1. V gave up 4 bases and J gave up 6 bases; unmatched junction bases: 8. The CDR3 extends over 14 amino acids. Germline CDR1 and CDR2: SGDLS and YYNGEE. CDR3 sequence (DNA): TGTGCCAGCAGCCGGCAGGGGGCGACCCATGGCTACACCTTC. Amino acid sequence: CASSRQGATHGYTF.

The chain links TRBV5-1 to TRBJ1-1; possibly TRBD1 for D (5 bases). The germline V and J ends were trimmed by 0 bases and 0 bases, with 9 bases remaining between them. This CDR3 contains 15 residues. Germline V CDR1 and CDR2: SGHRS, YFSETQ. CDR3 sequence reads: CASSLAVTVNTEAFF. CDR3 DNA sequence: TGCGCCAGCAGCTTGGCTGTGACAGTGAACACTGAAGCTTTCTTT.

The sample holds a few counts of this clone. The rearrangement uses TRBV10-3 and TRBJ2-7; 9 bases line up with TRBD2. The J segment lost 1 base and the V segment lost 4 bases, leaving 2 bases of the junction unmatched. This CDR3 is built from 14 residues. Per the germline V gene, CDR1 is ENHRY and CDR2 is SYGVKD. The CDR3 bases are TGTGCCATCAGTGCAACTAGCGGGTCCTACGAGCAGTACTTC. Translating it yields CAISATSGSYEQYF.

The V gene is TRBV4-1, the J gene TRBJ1-5; a weak D match, TRBD1 (6 bases). The V gene's germline CDR1 is MGHRA and CDR2 YSYEKL. This CDR3 has 16 residues. V was trimmed by 0 bases and J by 4 bases, leaving 13 bases between them. The CDR3, as DNA: TGCGCCAGCAGCCAAGAAGGCAGGGGTGGGAATCAGCCCCAGCATTTT. Encoded protein: CASSQEGRGGNQPQHF.

The CDR3 loop is CASSLTSDYEQYF. DNA of the CDR3: TGTGCCAGCAGCTTGACTAGCGATTACGAGCAGTACTTC. The J gene is TRBJ2-7, the V gene TRBV7-9; TRBD2 agrees at 8 bases. After removal of 3 bases from V and 4 bases from J, the junction contained 2 bases not matched to a gene. Germline V CDR1 and CDR2: SEHNR, FQNEAQ (reference sequence). This CDR3 is 13 amino acids long. Full variable domain (missing parts from reference TRBV7-9 and TRBJ2-7): DTGVSQNPRHKITKRGQNVTFRCDPISEHNRLYWYRQTLGQGPEFLTYFQNEAQLEKSRLLSDRFSAERPKGSFSTLEIQRTEQGDSAMYLCASSLTSDYEQYFGPGTRLTVT.

The chain has TRBV4-1 and TRBJ2-1, with a tentative D call TRBD2 (5 bases). Deletions cut 5 bases from V and 0 bases from J, with 11 bases between. This CDR3 contains 15 residues. Germline V lookup: CDR1 MGHRA, CDR2 YSYEKL. The CDR3 protein is CASSFSVSSYNEQFF. As DNA, the CDR3 is TGCGCCAGCAGCTTTAGCGTCAGCTCCTACAATGAGCAGTTCTTC.

This chain connects TRBV30 to TRBJ2-1; no firm D call. The germline CDR1 and CDR2 sequences are GTSNPN and SVGIG (reference sequence). The CDR3 runs 14 residues. Deletions cut 2 bases from V and 4 bases from J, with 12 bases between. In nucleotides, the CDR3 is TGTGCCTGGAGTCCCCACTCCCTATACAATGAGCAGTTCTTC. Protein: CAWSPHSLYNEQFF.

This rearrangement joins TRBV9 to TRBJ1-2; D might be TRBD1 (6 bases). V shed 6 bases and J shed 3 bases, with 12 bases lying between them. This CDR3 is 13 amino acids long. Germline-derived CDR1 and CDR2 are SGDLS and YYNGEE. This CDR3 reads CASTPPGDYGYTF. The DNA of the CDR3 is TGTGCCAGCACCCCTCCAGGGGACTATGGCTACACCTTC.